A selection of T cell receptor beta chains follows, all from one sample in a study of tumor and adjacent non-tumor tissue in lung cancer. A single record per CDR3 protein comes from TCRdb applying MiXCR to the multiplex PCR reads. The table shows about 80,000 distinct CDR3 sequences, with approximately 79% occurring only once. The sample was lung tumor tissue. These TCRs come from a woman in her 50s with non-small cell lung cancer. Each CDR3 is given with its conserved first and last residue. The order of the fields is V gene, clone size, D gene, J gene, CDR3 DNA, CDR3 protein. The D gene is left open where the match is weak. Clone size, where shown, is once, few, many, or a class for clones that have expanded.

V: TRBV6-5; size: NA; D: NA; J: TRBJ2-6; DNA: TGTGCCAGCAGTTACTCAGACATGTTCTCTGGGGCCAACGTACTGACTTTC; CDR3: CASSYSDMFSGANVLTF
V: TRBV12-3/TRBV12-4; size: NA; D: NA; J: TRBJ1-1; DNA: TGTGCCAGCGATATACAGGGTAGTGGCACTGAAGCTTTCTTT; CDR3: CASDIQGSGTEAFF
V: TRBV30; size: NA; D: TRBD1; J: TRBJ2-1; DNA: TGTGCCTGGAGTAGTCCGGGACAGGACGGCAATGAGCAGTTCTTC; CDR3: CAWSSPGQDGNEQFF
V: TRBV6-2/TRBV6-3; size: NA; D: NA; J: TRBJ2-3; DNA: TGTGCCAGCATGTTAACGGACACAGGTACGCAGTATTTT; CDR3: CASMLTDTGTQYF
V: TRBV29-1; size: NA; D: NA; J: TRBJ2-5; DNA: TGCAGCGGCGGTTCAGGGACGAAGACCCGGTACTTC; CDR3: CSGGSGTKTRYF
V: TRBV7-8; size: many; D: TRBD2; J: TRBJ2-3; DNA: TGTGCCAGCAGCCGGACTAGCGGGAGTGATACGCAGTATTTT; CDR3: CASSRTSGSDTQYF
V: TRBV4-1; size: many; D: TRBD1; J: TRBJ2-6; DNA: TGCGCCAGCAGCCAAGGGACAGGGACTGGGGCCAACGTCCTGACTTTC; CDR3: CASSQGTGTGANVLTF
V: TRBV10-2; size: NA; D: NA; J: TRBJ2-1; DNA: TGCGCCAGCAGTTCGAGCGGACGGGGATATGAACAGTTCTTC; CDR3: CASSSSGRGYEQFF
V: TRBV20-1; size: NA; D: NA; J: TRBJ2-5; DNA: TGCAGTACTCCGAACATTAACTTTCCGGAGACCCAGTACTTC; CDR3: CSTPNINFPETQYF
V: TRBV11-2; size: NA; D: NA; J: TRBJ2-5; DNA: TGTGCCAGCAGCTTAGGACAACTCCAAGAGACTCCGTACTTC; CDR3: CASSLGQLQETPYF
V: TRBV20-1; size: NA; D: TRBD2; J: TRBJ2-1; DNA: TGCAGTACTAGAGATGAGGGTAGCGGGAGTCTTCCGGCTGAGCAGTTCTTC; CDR3: CSTRDEGSGSLPAEQFF
V: TRBV28; size: NA; D: NA; J: TRBJ2-6; DNA: TGTGCCGGCAGCACAGGGGAGGCTGGGGCCAACGTCCTGACTTTC; CDR3: CAGSTGEAGANVLTF
V: TRBV20-1; size: NA; D: TRBD2; J: TRBJ2-7; DNA: TGCAATGCTATCTCCAATAGCGGGAGATCTTACGAGCAGTACTTC; CDR3: CNAISNSGRSYEQYF
V: TRBV7-8; size: NA; D: TRBD1; J: TRBJ2-1; DNA: TGTGTCAGCAGCACTAAACCGGGACAGGGTTTTTACAATAAGCACTTCTTC; CDR3: CVSSTKPGQGFYNKHFF
V: TRBV11-1; size: NA; D: TRBD1; J: TRBJ2-7; DNA: TGTGCCGGTAGCCACTGGGACAGCTCATACGAGCAGTACTTC; CDR3: CAGSHWDSSYEQYF
V: TRBV6-5; size: NA; D: TRBD2; J: TRBJ2-7; DNA: TGTGCCAACAGTTACTCGGCGGGAGTTACCAACGAGCAGTACTTC; CDR3: CANSYSAGVTNEQYF
V: TRBV12-3/TRBV12-4; size: NA; D: NA; J: TRBJ2-1; DNA: TGTGCCAGCAGTTTGGTACTTGAGCAGTTCTTC; CDR3: CASSLVLEQFF
V: TRBV5-4; size: NA; D: NA; J: TRBJ2-7; DNA: TGTGCCAGCAGCCCAGCCTTGACTACCGGGAGTCTCGAGCAGTACTTC; CDR3: CASSPALTTGSLEQYF
V: TRBV20-1; size: NA; D: NA; J: TRBJ2-7; DNA: TGCAGTGCTAGAGATCTGACGGAATACGAGCAGTATTTC; CDR3: CSARDLTEYEQYF
V: TRBV6-2/TRBV6-3; size: NA; D: TRBD2; J: TRBJ2-5; DNA: TGTGCCAGCAGGACTGACCGACATGCGGGAGGAATGCAAGAGACCCAGTACTTC; CDR3: CASRTDRHAGGMQETQYF
V: TRBV6-5; size: NA; D: NA; J: TRBJ2-5; DNA: TGTGCCAGCAGCCAAACAGAGGCGGAGGAGACCCAGTACTTC; CDR3: CASSQTEAEETQYF
V: TRBV29-1; size: NA; D: NA; J: TRBJ2-1; DNA: TGCAGCGCCGGCGGGACCACGCAGTTCTTC; CDR3: CSAGGTTQFF
V: TRBV6-1; size: once; D: NA; J: TRBJ1-4; DNA: TGTGCCATGAGTTTGATTGCAACTAATGAAAAACTGTTTTTT; CDR3: CAMSLIATNEKLFF
V: TRBV6-6; size: NA; D: NA; J: TRBJ2-1; DNA: TGTGCCAGCACCCAGACCCACATGAGTGAGCAGTTCTTC; CDR3: CASTQTHMSEQFF
V: TRBV29-1; size: NA; D: NA; J: TRBJ1-5; DNA: TGCAGCGTTACACCAGGACTCCATCAGCCCCGGCATTTT; CDR3: CSVTPGLHQPRHF
V: TRBV6-5; size: NA; D: NA; J: TRBJ2-5; DNA: TGTGTCAGCAGTTATGGCCTCACCCCGGGAGAGGTCCAGTACTTC; CDR3: CVSSYGLTPGEVQYF
V: TRBV12-3/TRBV12-4; size: NA; D: TRBD1; J: TRBJ1-6; DNA: TGTGGCAGCAGCGCAACAGGGGTCACCCTCCACTTT; CDR3: CGSSATGVTLHF
V: TRBV11-1; size: NA; D: NA; J: TRBJ2-5; DNA: TGTGCCAGCAGCCCATATAGGGAACCAGATACCCAGTACTTC; CDR3: CASSPYREPDTQYF
V: TRBV6-1; size: NA; D: NA; J: TRBJ2-3; DNA: TGTGCCAGCAATGAAGGCGGGAATCTGGATACGCAGTATTTT; CDR3: CASNEGGNLDTQYF
V: TRBV20-1; size: NA; D: NA; J: TRBJ2-1; DNA: TGCTATGCTAGCGTCGCCAACCTCGACTACAAGGAGCAGTTTTTC; CDR3: CYASVANLDYKEQFF
V: TRBV6-2/TRBV6-3; size: NA; D: NA; J: TRBJ2-1; DNA: TGTGCCAGCAGTCTGACTCCCAATGAGCAGTTTTTC; CDR3: CASSLTPNEQFF
V: TRBV24-1; size: many; D: TRBD2; J: TRBJ2-1; DNA: TGTGCCACCGGCGGGGGAAGCGGGAATGATGAGCAGTTCTTC; CDR3: CATGGGSGNDEQFF
V: TRBV11-2; size: NA; D: TRBD2; J: TRBJ2-3; DNA: TGTGCCAGCAGCAAGACTAGCGGGAGCGCAGTTACGCAGTTTTTT; CDR3: CASSKTSGSAVTQFF
V: TRBV6-2/TRBV6-3; size: NA; D: TRBD2; J: TRBJ2-4; DNA: TGTGCCAGCAGTTACGGGGCTAGCGGGATCAACAAAAACAATCAGTACTTC; CDR3: CASSYGASGINKNNQYF
V: TRBV20-1; size: NA; D: NA; J: TRBJ2-7; DNA: TGCAGTGCAAAAACCGGCCAGGTTGCCTGCGAACAGTACTTC; CDR3: CSAKTGQVACEQYF
V: TRBV5-4; size: NA; D: NA; J: TRBJ2-1; DNA: TGTGTCACCTCTGGGGTCAGCTCCTACAATGAGCAGTTCTTT; CDR3: CVTSGVSSYNEQFF
V: TRBV20-1; size: few; D: NA; J: TRBJ2-1; DNA: TGCAGTGATAGGGCCACTAGTGGGAGATGGGGTGAGCAGTTCTTC; CDR3: CSDRATSGRWGEQFF
V: TRBV12-3/TRBV12-4; size: many; D: NA; J: TRBJ1-5; DNA: TGTGCCAGCAGTGACACAGGTGGTAATCAGCCCCAGCATTTT; CDR3: CASSDTGGNQPQHF